Reported below is one T cell receptor beta chain. Its antigen is still unknown. No much larger clone is present one base from it, and per-base qualities are unavailable. Via the germline V gene, CDR1 is KGHSH and CDR2 LQKENI. From V the trimming removes 4 bases and from J it removes 4 bases, while the gene matches leave 10 bases of the junction unaccounted for. The CDR3 spans 17 residues, from the cysteine through the phenylalanine. Only the CDR3 portion is preserved as DNA: 51 bases, with reading frame beginning at the first base. For sorting, regulatory T cells were defined as CD4+CD25hiCD127low/negative cells. Control samples came from healthy donors unrelated to the patients. Sorting of Tconv and Treg cells intended for TCRbeta sequencing was performed on a FACSAria flow cytometer. Sorted cells were collected in 5-ml round-bottom polystyrene tubes, and dry cell pellets were stored frozen at -80 degrees C prior to sequencing.

This entry comes from a study of B cell selection in AIRE deficiency (dated by TCRdb to between 2017 and 2020). General notes on the study: A comparison of TCRbeta repertoires of sorted blood CD4+ conventional T cells and regulatory T cells was made between AIRE-deficient patients and healthy controls. The TCR-sequenced cohort comprised roughly five AIRE-deficient APECED patients and roughly five healthy control donors. Broad study findings and their caveats: In AIRE-deficient patients, Tconv and Treg cells had TCRBV gene usage, CDR3 length and TCR diversity comparable to those in healthy donors. Among approximately 3,700 shared Treg TCRbeta sequences, approximately 30% were shared exclusively among healthy donors and 8.5% to 10% exclusively among patients, which suggests that Treg selection is less efficient in the absence of AIRE. Approximately 31% of the Treg TCRbeta sequences shared among healthy donors turned up in patient Tconv cells, suggesting that Treg-biased clones are diverted into the Tconv compartment. Only TCRbeta chains were sequenced, and 36.6% of the Treg sequences shared among healthy donors were also detected in healthy Tconv cells, possibly owing to differing TCRalpha chains. Shorter CDR3s were found in shared Treg sequences, reflecting a bias toward rearrangements containing few non-templated nucleotide insertions.

The immunoSEQ platform was used for TCRbeta chain sequencing. On the authors' methods: When Treg repertoires were pooled, about 5.2x10^4 distinct TCRbeta sequences were obtained from patients and roughly 1x10^5 from healthy donors. Treg TCRbeta sequences found in two or more individuals were classed as public, and these public Treg TCRbeta sequences were then looked for in Tconv repertoires. Differences between groups were assessed by Mann-Whitney U tests with Bonferroni-Dunn correction in GraphPad Prism 7.03. Imported from immuneACCESS, the table was reduced by TCRdb to in-frame sequences with V and J called. These copies leave out some clones; in studies compared against another copy, an unresolved V gene accounts for under half, and the cause of the remainder is not known. V and J calls and clone size are given by that table; D and trimming were obtained from the DNA. Here the sample has about 26,000 clones; 92% occur a single time. The ten largest clonotypes hold about 1% of the sample.

The sequence was obtained from a human donor in good health. The V gene is TRBV18 and the J gene is TRBJ1-1; TRBD1 fits 12 bases in the junction. The sample comprised CD4+CD25+ Tregs sorted from PBMCs. The CDR3 has the sequence CASSLRGDRGQGTEAFF. The DNA sequence is as follows: TGTGCCAGCTCACTCAGGGGGGACAGGGGGCAGGGCACTGAAGCTTTCTTT.